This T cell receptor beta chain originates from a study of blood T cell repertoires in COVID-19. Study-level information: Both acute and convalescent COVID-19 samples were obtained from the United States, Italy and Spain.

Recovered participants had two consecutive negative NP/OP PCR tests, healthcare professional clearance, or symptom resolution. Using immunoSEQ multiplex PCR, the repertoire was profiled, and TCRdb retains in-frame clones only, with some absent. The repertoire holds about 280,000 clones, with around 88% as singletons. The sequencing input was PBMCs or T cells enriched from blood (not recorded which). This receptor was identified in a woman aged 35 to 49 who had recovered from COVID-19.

The CDR3 region is CASSLGQTDTQYF. Here the CDR3 DNA reads TGTGCCAGCAGCTTGGGACAGACAGATACGCAGTATTTT. The chain employs TRBV11-1 and TRBJ2-3; 7 bases fit TRBD1. Per the germline V gene, CDR1 is SGHAT and CDR2 is FQDESV (reference sequence). This CDR3 has 13 amino acids. The ends lost 3 bases at V and 3 bases at J; junction bases unmatched: 0.